These 25 T cell receptor beta chains share one sample of origin, sequenced in a study of CD8 T cells in ankylosing spondylitis. Each CDR3 protein is one row after TCRdb ran MiXCR on the 5' RACE reads. This sample has roughly 230,000 distinct CDR3 sequences; 7.5% to 9.5% occur once, and the top ten carry approximately 4.8%. Sequenced input: blood, either unsorted or a sorted T cell fraction (not recorded which). The receptors were sampled from a female donor with ankylosing spondylitis or in good health (not recorded which).

This clonotype was recorded many times. J is TRBJ1-3 and V is TRBV7-8; a weak D match, TRBD1 (6 bases). Germline CDR1 and CDR2: SGHVS and FQNEAQ. This CDR3 comprises 11 residues. Trimming cost V 8 bases and J 7 bases, with 9 bases left between them. The CDR3 sequence: CASGQGNTIYF. DNA of the CDR3: TGTGCCAGCGGCCAGGGGAACACCATATATTTT.

Only a few counts were recorded for this clonotype. A much larger clonotype is one base distant, so this may be a read error. The chain links TRBV2 to TRBJ2-2; weak D call: TRBD2 (5 bases). Germline V gene data show CDR1 as SNHLY and CDR2 as FYNNEI. The CDR3 loop spans 18 amino acids. The DNA for the CDR3 is TGTACCAGCAGTTCTACCCGCACCCGGGAAGGATCCACCGGGGAGCTGTTTTTT. Translation gives CTSSSTRTREGSTGELFF.

This clonotype was observed at least ten times. This chain links TRBV20-1 with TRBJ2-7; D not resolved. This CDR3 region has 12 residues. V gave up 7 bases and J gave up 1 base, with 11 bases separating them. Germline V gene lookup returns CDR1 DFQATT and CDR2 SNEGSKA (reference sequence). The CDR3 DNA reads as TGCAGTGGACGAGGACGGTCCTACGAGCAGTACTTC. Translated, it gives CSGRGRSYEQYF.

This clonotype was seen repeatedly, ten times or more. The V call is TRBV21-1, the J call TRBJ1-1; the D segment call TRBD1 is taken from the table without a DNA check. TRBV21-1 is a pseudogene. The CDR3 is 13 residues long. The CDR3 region is CASPKRGNTEAFF. The CDR3 DNA reads TGTGCCAGCCCCAAAAGGGGTAACACTGAAGCTTTCTTT.

This clonotype was detected many times. V is TRBV27 and J is TRBJ2-3; 7 nucleotides align to TRBD2. Germline V gene sequence: CDR1 MNHEY, CDR2 SMNVEV (reference sequence). V dropped 5 bases and J dropped 3; count of bases not matched to a gene: 23. The CDR3 is made up of 20 amino acids. CDR3 in DNA: TGTGCCAGCAGTACCCCGACTAGCCACAGAGGGGTTCTTGAGACAGATACGCAGTATTTT. Amino acid sequence: CASSTPTSHRGVLETDTQYF.

This clonotype appeared many times. This chain links TRBV15 with TRBJ2-7, with 10 bases fitting TRBD2. Germline CDR1 and CDR2: LNHNV and YYDKDF (reference sequence). V dropped 0 bases and J dropped 3; count of bases not matched to a gene: 2. The CDR3 has 15 residues. CDR3 residues: CATSREVAGGYEQYF. CDR3 bases: TGTGCCACCAGCAGAGAAGTAGCGGGAGGCTACGAGCAGTACTTC.

In its sample, this clonotype was seen many times. The CDR3 sequence is CASSHMFGGRVTDTQYF. CDR3 sequence (DNA): TGTGCCAGCAGCCACATGTTCGGGGGACGCGTCACAGATACGCAGTATTTT. This chain uses TRBV7-2 with TRBJ2-3; TRBD2 might be the D (6 bases). The V end lost 5 bases, the J end lost 2 bases, and 20 bases lay between the germline ends. Looked up from germline, CDR1 is SGHTA and CDR2 is FQGNSA. The CDR3 length is 17 residues.

This clonotype has a handful of counts. The V gene is TRBV27, the J gene TRBJ2-1; 9 bases map to TRBD2. With 5 bases clipped from V and 8 bases from J, the junction kept 13 bases outside the gene matches. This CDR3 contains 16 residues. Germline V gene lookup returns CDR1 MNHEY and CDR2 SMNVEV (reference sequence). CDR3 sequence reads: CASSQPYNSGRDEQFF. In DNA, the CDR3 is TGTGCCAGCAGTCAACCTTACAATAGCGGGAGAGATGAGCAGTTCTTC.

This clonotype was seen at least ten times. The chain carries TRBV19 and TRBJ2-1, with 7 positions matching TRBD2. From germline, CDR1 is LNHDA and CDR2 SQIVND (reference sequence). Losses at the gene ends were 6 bases for V and 6 bases for J; bases not matched to a gene: 5. CDR3 length: 13 residues. The CDR3 reads CASRGLGPNEQFF. For the CDR3, the DNA is TGTGCCAGTAGAGGACTAGGCCCCAATGAGCAGTTCTTC.

This clonotype was found many times. The genes are TRBV20-1 and TRBJ2-1; D remains ambiguous. Trimming pared 3 bases from V and 3 bases from J, leaving 9 bases between. This CDR3 contains 13 residues. Germline loops: CDR1 DFQATT, CDR2 SNEGSKA (reference sequence). The CDR3 DNA follows: TGCAGTGCTAGTCCAACGGGCTACAATGAGCAGTTCTTC. This encodes CSASPTGYNEQFF.

This clonotype was counted ten times or more. This chain joins TRBV6-5 and TRBJ1-2; D not certain. V dropped 2 bases and J dropped 0 bases, with 10 bases sitting between them. The CDR3 loop spans 15 amino acids. Germline V gene data show CDR1 as MNHEY and CDR2 as SVGAGI. For the CDR3, the DNA is TGTGCCAGCAGTTACCTCTCCGTAGCTAACTATGGCTACACCTTC. This gives the protein CASSYLSVANYGYTF.

Comment on this clonotype: A much larger clone is a single base away; this may be a read error. J is TRBJ2-7 and V is TRBV6-1, with D possibly being TRBD1 (6 bases). This CDR3 has 14 residues. CDR1 MNHNS and CDR2 SASEGT come from the germline V gene. In DNA form, the CDR3 reads TGTGCCAGCAGAACCCGAACAGGGATCTACGAGCAGCACTTC. Protein product: CASRTRTGIYEQHF.

There are many counts of this clonotype. The chain joins TRBV6-2 or TRBV6-3 to TRBJ1-5, with D perhaps TRBD1 (5 bases). The CDR3 totals 15 residues. V was trimmed by 3 bases and J by 6 bases, leaving 15 bases between them. CDR1 MNHEY and CDR2 SVGEGT come from the germline V gene. The CDR3 DNA sequence: TGTGCCAGCAGTTATCCTTCAGGGCGGGCTCAGCCCCAGCATTTT. It translates to CASSYPSGRAQPQHF.

Worth noting for this clonotype: A much larger clonotype is one base distant, so this may be a read error. The CDR3 coding sequence is TGCAGTTGGGTCGATAGGGGGACCACTGAAGCTTTCTTT. Translating it yields CSWVDRGTTEAFF. J is TRBJ1-1 and V is TRBV20-1; tentatively, D is TRBD1 (6 bases). V shed 8 bases and J shed 4 bases, with 17 bases lying between them. The CDR3 runs to 13 residues. Germline values: CDR1 DFQATT, CDR2 SNEGSKA (reference sequence).

This clonotype was counted many times. This chain links TRBV6-5 with TRBJ2-3; D possibly matches TRBD1 or TRBD2 (5 bases each). The ends were cut back, 5 bases at V and 6 bases at J, with 9 bases in the middle. CDR1 is MNHEY and CDR2 is SVGAGI in the germline V gene. This CDR3 comprises 12 residues. The CDR3 loop reads CASSNWGDTQYF. In DNA form, the CDR3 reads TGTGCCAGCAGTAATTGGGGGGATACGCAGTATTTT.

This clonotype was recorded many times. The gene calls are TRBV12-5 and TRBJ2-2, with 11 nucleotides matching TRBD2. Germline CDR1 LGHNT, CDR2 FRNRAP. Losses at the gene ends were 7 bases for V and 5 bases for J; bases not matched to a gene: 9. The CDR3 length is 16 residues. CDR3 loop: CASATLAGGWTGELFF. The CDR3 region has the DNA TGTGCTAGTGCCACTCTAGCGGGAGGATGGACCGGGGAGCTGTTTTTT.

This clonotype has at least ten counts. This chain connects TRBV11-1 to TRBJ2-2; no clear D. The CDR3 has 14 residues. Per the germline V gene, CDR1 is SGHAT and CDR2 is FQDESV (reference sequence). The V end lost 7 bases, the J end lost 3 bases, and 12 bases lay between the germline ends. The CDR3 region is CASNPGRDTGELFF. The DNA of the CDR3 is TGTGCCAGCAACCCTGGCAGAGACACCGGGGAGCTGTTTTTT.

This clonotype has a count of ten or more. The chain is built from TRBV12-3 or TRBV12-4 and TRBJ1-1; maybe TRBD1 (5 bases). This CDR3 has 13 amino acids. Between the trimmed V and J ends, which lost 6 bases and 0 bases, there was a span of 8 bases. The CDR3 DNA is TGTGCCAGCAGGGACATACTGAACACTGAAGCTTTCTTT. This sequence encodes CASRDILNTEAFF.

This clonotype was seen ten or more times. V gene TRBV12-3 or TRBV12-4 combines with J gene TRBJ2-1; D not certain. CDR3 length equals 14 residues. Trimming left V 0 bases short and J 5 bases short, with 8 bases between. The CDR3 nucleotides read TGTGCCAGCAGTTTAGCGCAGTGGGACAATGAGCAGTTCTTC. It is translated as CASSLAQWDNEQFF.

Turning to this clonotype: Compared with germline, one end of the junction differs, possibly owing to a read error. The chain links TRBV5-1 to TRBJ2-6, with D perhaps matching TRBD1 or TRBD2 (5 bases each). The germline gives CDR1 SGHRS, CDR2 YFSETQ. The CDR3 has 16 residues. The CDR3 protein is CDSSRDPGSGANVLTF. As DNA, the CDR3 is TGCGACAGCAGCAGGGACCCAGGCTCTGGGGCCAACGTCCTGACTTTC.

This clonotype was recorded a few times. A much larger clone differs by one base, so this may be a read error. The chain carries TRBV29-1 and TRBJ2-5, with TRBD1 matching over 7 bases. With 7 bases clipped from V and 5 bases from J, the junction kept 13 bases outside the gene matches. This CDR3 region has 14 residues. CDR1 SQVTM and CDR2 ANQGSEA come from the germline V gene. CDR3 region: CSAAQGQSRETQYF. The CDR3 coding sequence is TGCAGCGCGGCACAGGGACAGTCTCGGGAGACCCAGTACTTC.

The table lists this clonotype with many counts. This chain joins TRBV13 and TRBJ2-3, with a weak D call TRBD1 (5 bases). The germline V gene encodes CDR1 PRHDT and CDR2 FYEKMQ (reference sequence). This CDR3 is 15 amino acids long. V dropped 5 bases and J dropped 2 bases, with 14 bases sitting between them. This CDR3 reads CASSPRQTHTDTQYF. CDR3 DNA: TGTGCCAGCAGCCCACGACAGACGCACACAGATACGCAGTATTTT.

Concerning this clonotype itself: It may be a read error: a sequence one base away is much more abundant. The rearrangement links TRBV30 to TRBJ1-2; possible D gene TRBD1, 6 bases. Germline assignment: CDR1 GTSNPN and CDR2 SVGIG (reference sequence). CDR3 length: 14 residues. The CDR3 DNA reads as TGTGCCCGGAGTGTAGGGGGGGCCAACTATGGCTACACCTTC. Amino acids: CARSVGGANYGYTF.

This clonotype occurred many times. This chain uses TRBV7-8 with TRBJ2-7, with 11 bases aligning to TRBD2. Germline V lookup: CDR1 SGHVS, CDR2 FQNEAQ. The V and J ends lost 1 base and 1 base, in that order; junction bases with no gene match: 9. The CDR3 length is 18 residues. The CDR3 loop is CASSLGGTSGVGSYEQYF. The CDR3 DNA reads as TGTGCCAGCAGCTTAGGCGGGACTAGCGGAGTAGGGTCCTACGAGCAGTACTTC.

This clonotype was seen at least ten times. V usage is TRBV7-7 and J usage is TRBJ2-2, with D perhaps matching TRBD1 or TRBD2 (6 bases each). Germline-derived CDR1 and CDR2 are SSHAT and FNYEAQ (reference sequence). The V gene lost 1 base and the J gene lost 1 base, with 13 bases spanning the gap. There are 17 residues in the CDR3. CDR3 bases: TGTGCCAGCAGCTTAGGGGGGCAGGGACTGAACACCGGGGAGCTGTTTTTT. It encodes CASSLGGQGLNTGELFF.